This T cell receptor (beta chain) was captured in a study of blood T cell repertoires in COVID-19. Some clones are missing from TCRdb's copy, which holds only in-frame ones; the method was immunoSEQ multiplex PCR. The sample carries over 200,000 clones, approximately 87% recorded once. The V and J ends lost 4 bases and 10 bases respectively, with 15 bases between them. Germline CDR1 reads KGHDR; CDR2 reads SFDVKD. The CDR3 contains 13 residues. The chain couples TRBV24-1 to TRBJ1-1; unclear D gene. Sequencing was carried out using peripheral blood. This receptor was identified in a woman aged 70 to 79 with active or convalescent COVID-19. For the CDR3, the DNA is TGTGCCACCAGTGACAATGAGGGCGGGTTAGCTTTCTTT. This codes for CATSDNEGGLAFF.